These 3 T cell receptor beta chains were sequenced from one sample in a study of cytomegalovirus exposure and HLA in healthy donors. Both 60 Vbeta primers and 13 Jbeta primers went into the PCR. Sequenced by immunoSEQ multiplex PCR; TCRdb stores in-frame clones only, minus some. In total, the table holds about 160,000 clones. Sequencing input: PBMCs. Every receptor here comes from a woman in her fifties or sixties in good health and CMV-seronegative.

The chain links TRBV13 to TRBJ2-5, with TRBD2 matching over 9 bases. V shed 5 bases, J shed 4 bases, and the junction held 11 bases outside the gene matches. This CDR3 is 16 amino acids long. Looked up from germline, CDR1 is PRHDT and CDR2 is FYEKMQ (reference sequence). DNA of the CDR3: TGTGCCAGCAGCCCCCTGGGGCGGGAGGGCCGAGAGACCCAGTACTTC. The encoded protein is CASSPLGREGRETQYF.

The chain carries TRBV2 and TRBJ1-2; D possibly corresponds to TRBD1 (5 bases). V lost 3 bases and J lost 0, with 8 bases in between. CDR3 size: 14 residues. Per the germline V gene, CDR1 is SNHLY and CDR2 is FYNNEI. The CDR3 region is CASSDPGANYGYTF. The CDR3 DNA follows: TGTGCCAGCAGTGACCCGGGGGCTAACTATGGCTACACCTTC. Complete variable domain (other parts from reference TRBV2 and TRBJ1-2): EPEVTQTPSHQVTQMGQEVILRCVPISNHLYFYWYRQILGQKVEFLVSFYNNEISEKSEIFDDQFSVERPDGSNFTLKIRSTKLEDSAMYFCASSDPGANYGYTFGSGTRLTVV.

For this clone: Other DNA sequences in this specimen translate into the identical CDR3. The chain joins TRBV5-1 to TRBJ1-1; 7 positions agree with TRBD1. Germline-derived CDR1 and CDR2 are SGHRS and YFSETQ. The CDR3 length is 14 residues. Trimming cost V 4 bases and J 1 base; bases outside gene matches: 4. In DNA form, the CDR3 reads TGCGCCAGCAGCGCCGGGACAGCGAACACTGAAGCTTTCTTT. This translates into CASSAGTANTEAFF.